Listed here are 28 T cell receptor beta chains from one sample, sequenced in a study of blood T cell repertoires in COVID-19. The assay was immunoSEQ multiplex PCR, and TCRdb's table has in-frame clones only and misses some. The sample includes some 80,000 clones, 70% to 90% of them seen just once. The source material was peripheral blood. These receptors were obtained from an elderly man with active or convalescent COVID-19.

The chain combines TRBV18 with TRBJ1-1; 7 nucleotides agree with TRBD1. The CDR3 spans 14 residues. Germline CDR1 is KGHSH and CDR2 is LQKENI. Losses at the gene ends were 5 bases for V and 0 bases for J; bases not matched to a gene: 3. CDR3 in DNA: TGTGCCAGCTCATTAACAGGGGTGAACACTGAAGCTTTCTTT. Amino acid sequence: CASSLTGVNTEAFF.

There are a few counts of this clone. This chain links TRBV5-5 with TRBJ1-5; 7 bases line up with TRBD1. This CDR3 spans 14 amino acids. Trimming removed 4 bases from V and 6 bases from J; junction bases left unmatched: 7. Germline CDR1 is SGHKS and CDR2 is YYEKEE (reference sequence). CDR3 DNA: TGTGCCAGCAGCCCGGGGGACAGAAGTCAGCCCCAGCATTTT. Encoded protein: CASSPGDRSQPQHF.

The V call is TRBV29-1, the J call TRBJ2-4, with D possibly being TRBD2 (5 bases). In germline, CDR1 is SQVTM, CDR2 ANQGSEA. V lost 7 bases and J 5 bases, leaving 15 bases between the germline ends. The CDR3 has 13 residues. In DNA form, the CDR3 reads TGCAGCGCTGGAGGTGATTTGGAAAACATTCAGTACTTC. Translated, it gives CSAGGDLENIQYF.

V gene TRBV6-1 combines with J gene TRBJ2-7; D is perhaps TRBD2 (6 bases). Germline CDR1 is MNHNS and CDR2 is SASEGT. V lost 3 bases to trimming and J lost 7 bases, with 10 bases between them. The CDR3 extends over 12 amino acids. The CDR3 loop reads CASSDPGREQYV. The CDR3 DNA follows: TGTGCCAGCAGTGATCCTGGGAGGGAGCAGTACGTC.

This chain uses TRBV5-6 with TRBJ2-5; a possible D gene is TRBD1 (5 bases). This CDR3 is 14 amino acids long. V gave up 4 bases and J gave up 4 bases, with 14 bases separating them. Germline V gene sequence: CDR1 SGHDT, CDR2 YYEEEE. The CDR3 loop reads CASSRKLGLETQYF. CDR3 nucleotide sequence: TGTGCCAGCAGCCGCAAACTGGGGCTAGAGACCCAGTACTTC.

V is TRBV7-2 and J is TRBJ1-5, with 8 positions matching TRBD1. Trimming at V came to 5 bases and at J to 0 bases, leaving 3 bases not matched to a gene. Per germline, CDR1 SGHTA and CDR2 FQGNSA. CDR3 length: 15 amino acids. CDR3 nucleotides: TGTGCCAGCAGCCCCCAGGGGGCTAGCAATCAGCCCCAGCATTTT. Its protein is CASSPQGASNQPQHF.

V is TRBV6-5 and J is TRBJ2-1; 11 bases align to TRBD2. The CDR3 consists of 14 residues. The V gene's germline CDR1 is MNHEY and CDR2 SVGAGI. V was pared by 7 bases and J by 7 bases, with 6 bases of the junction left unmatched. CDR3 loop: CASIRLAGGNEQFF. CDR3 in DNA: TGTGCCAGCATACGTCTAGCGGGGGGAAATGAGCAGTTCTTC.

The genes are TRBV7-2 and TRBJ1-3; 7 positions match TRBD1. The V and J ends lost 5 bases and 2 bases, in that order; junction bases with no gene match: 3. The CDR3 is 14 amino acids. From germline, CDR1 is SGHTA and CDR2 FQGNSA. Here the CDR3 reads CASSLGTAGNTIYF. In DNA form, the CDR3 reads TGTGCCAGCAGCCTGGGGACAGCTGGAAACACCATATATTTT.

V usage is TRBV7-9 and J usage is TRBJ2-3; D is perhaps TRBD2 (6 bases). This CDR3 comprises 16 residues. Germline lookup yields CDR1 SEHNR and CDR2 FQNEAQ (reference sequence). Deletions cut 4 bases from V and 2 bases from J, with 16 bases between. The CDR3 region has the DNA TGTGCCAGCAGCTCGATGGGGCTAGCGTCCACAGATACGCAGTATTTT. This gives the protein CASSSMGLASTDTQYF.

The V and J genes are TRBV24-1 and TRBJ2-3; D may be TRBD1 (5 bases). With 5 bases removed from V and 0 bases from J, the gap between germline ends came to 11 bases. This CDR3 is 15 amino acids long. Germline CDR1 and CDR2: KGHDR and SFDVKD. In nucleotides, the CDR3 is TGTGCCACCAGTGGGACACCCTTAAGCACAGATACGCAGTATTTT. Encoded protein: CATSGTPLSTDTQYF.

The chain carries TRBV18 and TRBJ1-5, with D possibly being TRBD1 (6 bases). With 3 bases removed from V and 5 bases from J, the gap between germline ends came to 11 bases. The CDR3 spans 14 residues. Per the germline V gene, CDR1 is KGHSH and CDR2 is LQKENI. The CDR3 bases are TGTGCCAGCTCACCGGGGGCAGACGATCAGCCCCAGCATTTT. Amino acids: CASSPGADDQPQHF.

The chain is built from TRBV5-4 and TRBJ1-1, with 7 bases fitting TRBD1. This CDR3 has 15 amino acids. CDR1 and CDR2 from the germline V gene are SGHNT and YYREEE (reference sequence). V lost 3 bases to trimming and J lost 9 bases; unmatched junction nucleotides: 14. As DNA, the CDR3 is TGTGCCAGCAGCTCCTCCGGCAGGGGGAGTTGGAAAGCTTTCTTT. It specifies CASSSSGRGSWKAFF. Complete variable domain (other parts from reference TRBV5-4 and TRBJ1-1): ETGVTQSPTHLIKTRGQQVTLRCSSQSGHNTVSWYQQALGQGPQFIFQYYREEENGRGNFPPRFSGLQFPNYSSELNVNALELDDSALYLCASSSSGRGSWKAFFGQGTRLTVV.

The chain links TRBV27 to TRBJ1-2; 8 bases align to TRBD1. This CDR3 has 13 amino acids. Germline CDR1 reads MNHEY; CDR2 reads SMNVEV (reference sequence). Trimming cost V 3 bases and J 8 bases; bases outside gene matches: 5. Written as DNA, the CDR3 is TGTGCCAGCAGTTTCCGGGACAGGCGAGGCTACACCTTC. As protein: CASSFRDRRGYTF.

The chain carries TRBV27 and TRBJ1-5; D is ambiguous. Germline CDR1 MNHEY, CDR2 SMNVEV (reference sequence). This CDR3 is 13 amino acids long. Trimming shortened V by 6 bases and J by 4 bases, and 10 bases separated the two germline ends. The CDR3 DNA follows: TGTGCCAGCAGCGCCAGCAGGAATCAGCCCCAGCATTTT. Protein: CASSASRNQPQHF.

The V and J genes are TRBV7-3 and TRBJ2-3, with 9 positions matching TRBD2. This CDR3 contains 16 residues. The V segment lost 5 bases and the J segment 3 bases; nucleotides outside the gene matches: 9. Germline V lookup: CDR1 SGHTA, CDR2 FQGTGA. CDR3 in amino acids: CASSPTSSGTTDTQYF. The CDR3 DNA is TGTGCCAGCAGCCCTACCTCTAGCGGGACTACAGATACGCAGTATTTT.

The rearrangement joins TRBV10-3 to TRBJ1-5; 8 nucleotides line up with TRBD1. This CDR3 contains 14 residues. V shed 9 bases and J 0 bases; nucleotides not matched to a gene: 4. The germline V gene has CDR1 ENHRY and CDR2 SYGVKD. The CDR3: CAIWTGHSNQPQHF. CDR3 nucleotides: TGTGCCATATGGACAGGGCATAGCAATCAGCCCCAGCATTTT.

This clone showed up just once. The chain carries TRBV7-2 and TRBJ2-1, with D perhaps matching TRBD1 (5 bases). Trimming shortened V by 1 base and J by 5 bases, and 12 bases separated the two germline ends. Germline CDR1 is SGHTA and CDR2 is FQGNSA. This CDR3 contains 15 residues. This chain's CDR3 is CASSLGGRTNNEQFF. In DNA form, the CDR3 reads TGTGCCAGCAGCTTAGGGGGCAGGACAAACAATGAGCAGTTCTTC.

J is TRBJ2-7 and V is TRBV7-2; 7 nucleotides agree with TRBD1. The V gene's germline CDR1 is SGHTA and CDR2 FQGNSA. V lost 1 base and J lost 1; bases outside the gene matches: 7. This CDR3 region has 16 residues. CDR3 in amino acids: CASSLDLGQMSYEQYV. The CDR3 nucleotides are TGTGCCAGCAGCTTAGACCTGGGACAGATGTCCTACGAGCAGTACGTC.

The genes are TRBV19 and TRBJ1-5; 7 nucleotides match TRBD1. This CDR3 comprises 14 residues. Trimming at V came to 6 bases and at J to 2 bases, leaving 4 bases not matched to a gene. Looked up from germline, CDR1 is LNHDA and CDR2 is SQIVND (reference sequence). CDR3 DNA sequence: TGTGCCAGTAGAATCGGGACAGGCAATCAGCCCCAGCATTTT. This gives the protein CASRIGTGNQPQHF.

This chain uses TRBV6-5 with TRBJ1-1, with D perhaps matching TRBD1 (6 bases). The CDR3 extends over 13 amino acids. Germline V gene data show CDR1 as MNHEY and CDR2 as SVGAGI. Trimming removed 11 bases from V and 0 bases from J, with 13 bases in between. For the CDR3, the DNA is TGTGCCGGCCGCACAGGGCTGAACACTGAAGCTTTCTTT. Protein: CAGRTGLNTEAFF.

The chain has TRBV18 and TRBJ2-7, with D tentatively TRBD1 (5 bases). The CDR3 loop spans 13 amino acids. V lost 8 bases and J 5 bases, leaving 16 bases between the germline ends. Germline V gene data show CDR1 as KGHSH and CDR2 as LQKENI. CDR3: CASNPGLSDEQYV. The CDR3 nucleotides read TGTGCCAGCAATCCAGGGTTATCCGACGAGCAGTACGTC.

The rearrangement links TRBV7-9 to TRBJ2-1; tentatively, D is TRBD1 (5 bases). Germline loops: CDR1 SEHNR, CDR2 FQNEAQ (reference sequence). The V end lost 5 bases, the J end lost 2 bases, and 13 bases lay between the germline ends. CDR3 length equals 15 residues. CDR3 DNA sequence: TGTGCCAGCAGCCGACAGAGCCAGACCTACAATGAGCAGTTCTTC. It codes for CASSRQSQTYNEQFF.

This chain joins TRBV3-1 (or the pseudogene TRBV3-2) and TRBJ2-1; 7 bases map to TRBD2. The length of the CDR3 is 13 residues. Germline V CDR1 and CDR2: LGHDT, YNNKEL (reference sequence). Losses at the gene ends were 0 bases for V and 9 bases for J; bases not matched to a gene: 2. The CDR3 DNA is TGTGCCAGCAGCCAAGAAGGCGGGGGTGAGCAGTTCTTC. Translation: CASSQEGGGEQFF.

The CDR3 reads CASSKQGANTGELFF. CDR3 nucleotide sequence: TGTGCCAGCAGCAAACAGGGAGCGAACACCGGGGAGCTGTTTTTT. The chain combines TRBV7-2 with TRBJ2-2; tentative D call: TRBD1 (6 bases). The ends were cut back, 5 bases at V and 0 bases at J, with 10 bases in the middle. Germline loops: CDR1 SGHTA, CDR2 FQGNSA. The CDR3 runs to 15 residues.

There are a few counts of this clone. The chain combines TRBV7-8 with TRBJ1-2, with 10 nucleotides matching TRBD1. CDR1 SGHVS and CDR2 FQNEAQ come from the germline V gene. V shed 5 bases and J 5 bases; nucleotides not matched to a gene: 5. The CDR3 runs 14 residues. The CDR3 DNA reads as TGTGCCAGCAGCCTCGGGACAGGGGAGTATGGCTACACCTTC. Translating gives CASSLGTGEYGYTF. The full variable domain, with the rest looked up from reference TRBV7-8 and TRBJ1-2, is GAGVSQSPRYKVAKRGQDVALRCDPISGHVSLFWYQQALGQGPEFLTYFQNEAQLDKSGLPSDRFFAERPEGSVSTLKIQRTQQEDSAVYLCASSLGTGEYGYTFGSGTRLTVV.

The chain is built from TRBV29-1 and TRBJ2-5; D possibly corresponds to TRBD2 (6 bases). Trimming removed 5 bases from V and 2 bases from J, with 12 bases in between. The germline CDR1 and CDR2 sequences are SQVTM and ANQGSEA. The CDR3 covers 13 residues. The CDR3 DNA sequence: TGCAGCGTTCGGGAGAGGGTTCAAGAGACCCAGTACTTC. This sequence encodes CSVRERVQETQYF.

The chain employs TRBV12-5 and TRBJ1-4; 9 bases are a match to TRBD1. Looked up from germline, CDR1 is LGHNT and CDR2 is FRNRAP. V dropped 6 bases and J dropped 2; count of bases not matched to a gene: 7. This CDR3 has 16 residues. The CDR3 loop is CASGTGTGPTNEKLFF. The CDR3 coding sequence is TGTGCTAGTGGGACCGGGACAGGGCCCACTAATGAAAAACTGTTTTTT.

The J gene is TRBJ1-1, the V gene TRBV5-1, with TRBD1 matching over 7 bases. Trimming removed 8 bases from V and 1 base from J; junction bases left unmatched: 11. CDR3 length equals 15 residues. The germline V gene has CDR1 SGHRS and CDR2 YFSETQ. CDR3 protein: CASEQRRTGNTEAFF. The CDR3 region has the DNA TGCGCCAGTGAACAAAGACGGACAGGGAACACTGAAGCTTTCTTT.